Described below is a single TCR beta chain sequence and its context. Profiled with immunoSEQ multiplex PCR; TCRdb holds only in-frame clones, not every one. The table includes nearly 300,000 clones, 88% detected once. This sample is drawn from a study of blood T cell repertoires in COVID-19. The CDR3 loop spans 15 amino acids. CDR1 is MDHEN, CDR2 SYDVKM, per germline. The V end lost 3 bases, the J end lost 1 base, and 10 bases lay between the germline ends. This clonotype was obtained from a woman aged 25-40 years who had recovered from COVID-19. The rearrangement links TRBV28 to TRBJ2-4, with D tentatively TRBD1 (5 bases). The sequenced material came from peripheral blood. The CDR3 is CASSFSGWAKNIQYF. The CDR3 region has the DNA TGTGCCAGCAGTTTTTCAGGGTGGGCCAAAAACATTCAGTACTTC.